One and the same sample provided the 17 T cell receptor beta chains below, sequenced in a study of fetal regulatory T cell absence and autoimmunity (dated by TCRdb to about 2017). Library prep was done by the immunoSEQ multiplex PCR assay. As stored in TCRdb, this immuneACCESS dataset retains in-frame rearrangements with V and J assigned. A fraction of the clones does not appear; measured against another copy, unresolved V genes explain less than half of the discrepancy, and the remainder lacks a known reason. In this sample the table shows 95,000 or so clones, 60% to 80% of which occur a single time. Less than 2.5% of the sample is held by the ten biggest clonotypes. Sequenced input: pancreas tissue. Receptors originate from a male donor with IPEX syndrome.

The J gene is TRBJ2-3, the V gene TRBV19; D is possibly TRBD1 (7 bases). Germline V gives CDR1 LNHDA, CDR2 SQIVND (reference sequence). The CDR3 spans 15 residues. Deletions cut 5 bases from V and 3 bases from J, with 15 bases between. CDR3 coding DNA: TGTGCCAGTAGTGCCCGACAGGGAGGAACAGATACGCAGTATTTT. This gives the protein CASSARQGGTDTQYF.

The genes are TRBV6-4 and TRBJ2-3, with a tentative D call TRBD2 (5 bases). Trimming left V 6 bases short and J 2 bases short, with 24 bases between. Germline V gene lookup returns CDR1 MRHNA and CDR2 SNTAGT. The CDR3 has 18 residues. CDR3 loop: CASREEDTVFRFTDTQYF. DNA of the CDR3: TGTGCCAGCAGAGAGGAGGATACAGTTTTCCGCTTCACAGATACGCAGTATTTT.

The J gene is TRBJ1-1, the V gene TRBV5-1; 7 nucleotides agree with TRBD1. CDR3 length: 17 amino acids. The trim removed 0 bases at V and 5 bases at J, leaving 13 bases unmatched. Germline V gene data show CDR1 as SGHRS and CDR2 as YFSETQ. The CDR3 DNA reads TGCGCCAGCAGCTTGGAGTGGGACAGCTCGGGGAGGACTGAAGCTTTCTTT. Its translation: CASSLEWDSSGRTEAFF.

This clone was detected only a few times. This chain joins TRBV13 and TRBJ1-3, with D uncertain. The CDR3 covers 14 residues. Looked up from germline, CDR1 is PRHDT and CDR2 is FYEKMQ (reference sequence). Trimming pared 0 bases from V and 4 bases from J, leaving 7 bases between. CDR3 in amino acids: CASSLGTAGNTIYF. DNA of the CDR3: TGTGCCAGCAGCTTAGGGACGGCAGGAAACACCATATATTTT.

The chain has TRBV29-1 and TRBJ2-2; D call uncertain. Per germline, CDR1 SQVTM and CDR2 ANQGSEA. The V end lost 2 bases, the J end lost 0 bases, and 4 bases lay between the germline ends. CDR3 length: 13 amino acids. For the CDR3, the DNA is TGCAGCGTTGAACCGGCGAACACCGGGGAGCTGTTTTTT. Its protein is CSVEPANTGELFF.

The rearrangement links TRBV7-2 to TRBJ1-3; D is uncertain. Deletions cut 1 base from V and 4 bases from J, with 5 bases between. CDR3 length: 13 residues. The germline CDR1 and CDR2 sequences are SGHTA and FQGNSA. The CDR3, as DNA: TGTGCCAGCAGCTTAGGAGGGGGAAACACCATATATTTT. This encodes CASSLGGGNTIYF.

This clone has just one count. The V call is TRBV5-8, the J call TRBJ2-3, with 7 positions matching TRBD2. The CDR3 has 16 residues. Germline trimming cut 0 bases from V and 0 bases from J; bases unmatched to any gene: 4. Germline V gene lookup returns CDR1 SGHTS and CDR2 YDEGEE. CDR3 coding DNA: TGTGCCAGCAGCTTGGGCGGCGGGGGAAGCACAGATACGCAGTATTTT. Its protein is CASSLGGGGSTDTQYF.

Details on this clone: Other nucleotide sequences in the sample specify the same CDR3. The chain combines TRBV27 with TRBJ2-1, with D possibly matching TRBD2 (7 bases). CDR1 and CDR2 (germline): MNHEY, SMNVEV (reference sequence). Trimming took 8 bases from V and 5 from J, leaving 13 bases between them. This CDR3 has 13 amino acids. CDR3 in DNA: TGTGCCAGCTCGTTAGGGGGGGACAATGAGCAGTTCTTC. Translating gives CASSLGGDNEQFF.

The chain employs TRBV6-1 and TRBJ2-1; TRBD2 matches 12 bases. Per germline, CDR1 MNHNS and CDR2 SASEGT. The V gene end was trimmed by 5 bases and the J gene end by 6 bases; junction bases not matched to a gene: 5. This CDR3 region has 15 residues. CDR3 nucleotide sequence: TGTGCCAGCAGTTCGACTAGCGGGGGCATCAATGAGCAGTTCTTC. Its protein product is CASSSTSGGINEQFF.

The rearrangement uses TRBV9 and TRBJ1-2; 9 bases are shared with TRBD1. V lost 7 bases to trimming and J lost 5 bases; unmatched junction nucleotides: 6. The germline V gene encodes CDR1 SGDLS and CDR2 YYNGEE. The CDR3 contains 13 residues. The CDR3 DNA reads as TGTGCCAGCTCACAGGGGGCGGTTTATGGCTACACCTTC. Translation gives CASSQGAVYGYTF.

The chain carries TRBV19 and TRBJ2-7; D not certain. Germline CDR1 reads LNHDA; CDR2 reads SQIVND (reference sequence). The CDR3 spans 14 residues. V was pared by 0 bases and J by 0 bases, with 6 bases between. The CDR3 nucleotides read TGTGCCAGTAGTATAGAGACTTTCTCCTACGAGCAGTACTTC. Protein sequence: CASSIETFSYEQYF.

This clone was seen a single time. Germline and junction disagree at one end, which may indicate a read error. V is TRBV7-7 and J is TRBJ2-1; TRBD2 matches at 8 bases. Germline V CDR1 and CDR2: SSHAT, FNYEAQ (reference sequence). CDR3 length equals 14 residues. Here the CDR3 DNA reads TGTGCTAGCAGCTTGGGCGGGGGGTACAATGGGCAGTTCTTC. Its translation: CASSLGGGYNGQFF.

This clone was observed a single time. The J gene is TRBJ1-2, the V gene TRBV11-3; D might be TRBD1 (6 bases). From germline, CDR1 is SGHNT and CDR2 YENEEA. The CDR3 consists of 12 residues. V lost 3 bases, J lost 5 bases, and 7 bases lay in between. The CDR3 loop reads CASSFRGYGYTF. CDR3 DNA: TGTGCCAGCAGCTTCAGGGGATATGGCTACACCTTC.

The chain couples TRBV5-6 to TRBJ1-4, with D perhaps matching TRBD1 (5 bases). CDR1 is SGHDT and CDR2 is YYEEEE in the germline V gene. V lost 2 bases and J 4 bases, leaving 15 bases between the germline ends. The CDR3 loop spans 16 amino acids. CDR3 protein: CASSLSLGRINEKLFF. DNA of the CDR3: TGTGCCAGCAGCTTATCCCTGGGACGGATTAATGAAAAACTGTTTTTT. Variable domain in full (rest from reference TRBV5-6 and TRBJ1-4): DAGVTQSPTHLIKTRGQQVTLRCSPKSGHDTVSWYQQALGQGPQFIFQYYEEEERQRGNFPDRFSGHQFPNYSSELNVNALLLGDSALYLCASSLSLGRINEKLFFGSGTQLSVL.

This chain uses TRBV7-8 with TRBJ1-5; D gene unclear. Germline CDR1 is SGHVS and CDR2 is FQNEAQ. The CDR3 is 15 residues long. The V end lost 1 base, the J end lost 6 bases, and 13 bases lay between the germline ends. CDR3 protein: CASSLGKQRSQPQHF. The CDR3 bases are TGTGCCAGCAGCTTAGGTAAACAGAGGAGTCAGCCCCAGCATTTT.

This clone was detected a few times. The chain joins TRBV7-9 to TRBJ2-7, with D perhaps TRBD1 (7 bases). Germline CDR1 SEHNR, CDR2 FQNEAQ (reference sequence). The CDR3 length is 14 residues. Trimming shortened V by 3 bases and J by 4 bases, and 13 bases separated the two germline ends. The CDR3 DNA is TGTGCCAGCAGCTTCGGGGGCAGGGGGTACGAGCAGTACTTC. Encoded protein: CASSFGGRGYEQYF.

This chain links TRBV27 with TRBJ2-1; 7 bases fit TRBD2. The CDR3 contains 15 residues. Looked up from germline, CDR1 is MNHEY and CDR2 is SMNVEV (reference sequence). V was pared by 5 bases and J by 5 bases, with 9 bases of the junction left unmatched. The CDR3 nucleotides read TGTGCCAGCAGTGCCCGACGCCGGGAGGACAATGAGCAGTTCTTC. Its translation is CASSARRREDNEQFF.